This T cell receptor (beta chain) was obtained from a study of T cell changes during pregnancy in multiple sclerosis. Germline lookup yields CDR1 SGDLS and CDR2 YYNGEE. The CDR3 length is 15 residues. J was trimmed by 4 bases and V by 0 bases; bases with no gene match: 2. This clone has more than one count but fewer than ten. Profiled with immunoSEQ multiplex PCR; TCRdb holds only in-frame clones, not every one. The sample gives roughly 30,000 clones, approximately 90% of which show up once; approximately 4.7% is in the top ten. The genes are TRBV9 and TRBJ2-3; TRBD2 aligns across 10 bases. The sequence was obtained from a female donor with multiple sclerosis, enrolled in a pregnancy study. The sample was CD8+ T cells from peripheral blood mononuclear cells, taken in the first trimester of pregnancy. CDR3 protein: CASSVDLAGADTQYF. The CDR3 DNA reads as TGTGCCAGCAGCGTAGACCTAGCGGGAGCAGATACGCAGTATTTT. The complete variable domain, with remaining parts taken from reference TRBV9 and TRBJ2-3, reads DSGVTQTPKHLITATGQRVTLRCSPRSGDLSVYWYQQSLDQGLQFLIQYYNGEERAKGNILERFSAQQFPDLHSELNLSSLELGDSALYFCASSVDLAGADTQYFGPGTRLTVL.